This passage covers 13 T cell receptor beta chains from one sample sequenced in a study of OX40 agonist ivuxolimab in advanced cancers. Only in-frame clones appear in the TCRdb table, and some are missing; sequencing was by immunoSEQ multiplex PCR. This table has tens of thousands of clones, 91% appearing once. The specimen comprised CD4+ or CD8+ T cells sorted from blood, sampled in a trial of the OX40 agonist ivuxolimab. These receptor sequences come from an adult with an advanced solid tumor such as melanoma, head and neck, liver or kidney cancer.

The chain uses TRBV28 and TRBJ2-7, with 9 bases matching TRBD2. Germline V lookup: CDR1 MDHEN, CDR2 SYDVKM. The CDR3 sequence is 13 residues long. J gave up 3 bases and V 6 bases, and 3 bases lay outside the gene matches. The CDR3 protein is CASRTSGDYEQYF. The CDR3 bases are TGTGCCAGCAGGACTAGCGGAGACTACGAGCAGTACTTC.

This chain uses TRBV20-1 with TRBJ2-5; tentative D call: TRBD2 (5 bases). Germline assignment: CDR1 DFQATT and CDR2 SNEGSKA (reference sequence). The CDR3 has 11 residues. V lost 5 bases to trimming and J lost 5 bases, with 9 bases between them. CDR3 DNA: TGCAGTGCTCCCCCGGGGGAGACCCAGTACTTC. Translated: CSAPPGETQYF.

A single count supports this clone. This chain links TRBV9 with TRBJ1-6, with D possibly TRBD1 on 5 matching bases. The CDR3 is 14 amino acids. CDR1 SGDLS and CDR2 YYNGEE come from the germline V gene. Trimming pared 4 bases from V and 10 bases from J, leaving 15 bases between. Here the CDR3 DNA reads TGTGCCAGCAGCCCGCGGTCGGGGCCCTCACCCCTCCACTTT. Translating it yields CASSPRSGPSPLHF. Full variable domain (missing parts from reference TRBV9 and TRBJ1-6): DSGVTQTPKHLITATGQRVTLRCSPRSGDLSVYWYQQSLDQGLQFLIQYYNGEERAKGNILERFSAQQFPDLHSELNLSSLELGDSALYFCASSPRSGPSPLHFGNGTRLTVT.

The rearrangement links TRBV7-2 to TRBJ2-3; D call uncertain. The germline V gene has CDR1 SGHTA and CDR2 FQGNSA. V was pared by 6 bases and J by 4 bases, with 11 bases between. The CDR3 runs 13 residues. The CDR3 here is CASSWLGSDTQYF. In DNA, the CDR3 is TGTGCCAGCAGTTGGCTCGGGTCAGATACGCAGTATTTT.

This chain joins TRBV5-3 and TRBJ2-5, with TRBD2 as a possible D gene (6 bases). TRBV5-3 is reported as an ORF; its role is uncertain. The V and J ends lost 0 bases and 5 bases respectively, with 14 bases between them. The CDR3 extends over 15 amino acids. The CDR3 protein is CARSLAPGGIETQYF. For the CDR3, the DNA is TGTGCCAGAAGCTTGGCGCCCGGGGGAATCGAGACCCAGTACTTC.

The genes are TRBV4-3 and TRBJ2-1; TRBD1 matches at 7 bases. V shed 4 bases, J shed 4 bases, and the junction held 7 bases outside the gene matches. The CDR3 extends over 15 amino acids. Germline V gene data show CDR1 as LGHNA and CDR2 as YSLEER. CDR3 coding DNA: TGCGCCAGCAGCCTCGGGACAGAGTTATACAATGAGCAGTTCTTC. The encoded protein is CASSLGTELYNEQFF.

The CDR3 is CASSLRTSGEETQYF. The DNA for the CDR3 is TGTGCCAGCAGCCTTAGGACTAGCGGTGAAGAGACCCAGTACTTC. This chain connects TRBV4-2 to TRBJ2-5; TRBD2 aligns across 10 bases. Germline V CDR1 and CDR2: LGHNA, YNFKEQ. This CDR3 region has 15 residues. Trimming removed 4 bases from V and 3 bases from J; junction bases left unmatched: 5.

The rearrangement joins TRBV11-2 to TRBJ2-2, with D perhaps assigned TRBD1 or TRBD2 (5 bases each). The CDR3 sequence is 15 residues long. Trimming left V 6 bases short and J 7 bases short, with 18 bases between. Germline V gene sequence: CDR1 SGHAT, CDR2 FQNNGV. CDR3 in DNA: TGTGCCAGCAGGCCGCCGGGGACCGAAGGCGGGGAGCTGTTTTTT. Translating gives CASRPPGTEGGELFF.

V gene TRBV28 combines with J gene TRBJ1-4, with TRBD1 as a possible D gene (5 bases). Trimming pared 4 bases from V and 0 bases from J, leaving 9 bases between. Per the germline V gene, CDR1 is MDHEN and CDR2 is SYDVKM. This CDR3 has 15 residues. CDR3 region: CASSSGRATNEKLFF. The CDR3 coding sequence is TGTGCCAGCAGTTCAGGGAGGGCAACTAATGAAAAACTGTTTTTT.

This CDR3 reads CAISSGTSHTGELFF. Written as DNA, the CDR3 is TGTGCCATCAGTTCCGGGACTAGCCACACCGGGGAGCTGTTTTTT. The V gene is TRBV10-3, the J gene TRBJ2-2; 9 bases line up with TRBD2. There are 15 residues in the CDR3. Trimming cost V 5 bases and J 3 bases; bases outside gene matches: 4. Germline assignment: CDR1 ENHRY and CDR2 SYGVKD.

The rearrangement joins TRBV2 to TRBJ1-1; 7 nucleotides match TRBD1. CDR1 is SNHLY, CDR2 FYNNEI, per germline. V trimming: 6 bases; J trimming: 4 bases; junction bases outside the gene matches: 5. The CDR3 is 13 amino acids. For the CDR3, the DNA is TGTGCCAGCAGCACAGGGGAGGGCACTGAAGCTTTCTTT. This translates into CASSTGEGTEAFF.

CDR3 region: CASSFPIRGQPEAFF. CDR3 nucleotides: TGTGCCAGCAGCTTTCCTATCCGGGGCCAACCTGAAGCTTTCTTT. This chain links TRBV7-8 with TRBJ1-1; perhaps TRBD1 as D (5 bases). CDR1 is SGHVS and CDR2 is FQNEAQ in the germline V gene. This CDR3 is built from 15 residues. Trimming stripped 3 bases from V and 6 bases from J, with 17 bases between.

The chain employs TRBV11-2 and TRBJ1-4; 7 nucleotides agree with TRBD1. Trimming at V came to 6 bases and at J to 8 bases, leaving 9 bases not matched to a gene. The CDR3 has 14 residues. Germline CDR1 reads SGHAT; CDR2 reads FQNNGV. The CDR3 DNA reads TGTGCCAGCAGTTCTGCAGGGGGGAGAGAAAAACTGTTTTTT. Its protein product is CASSSAGGREKLFF.